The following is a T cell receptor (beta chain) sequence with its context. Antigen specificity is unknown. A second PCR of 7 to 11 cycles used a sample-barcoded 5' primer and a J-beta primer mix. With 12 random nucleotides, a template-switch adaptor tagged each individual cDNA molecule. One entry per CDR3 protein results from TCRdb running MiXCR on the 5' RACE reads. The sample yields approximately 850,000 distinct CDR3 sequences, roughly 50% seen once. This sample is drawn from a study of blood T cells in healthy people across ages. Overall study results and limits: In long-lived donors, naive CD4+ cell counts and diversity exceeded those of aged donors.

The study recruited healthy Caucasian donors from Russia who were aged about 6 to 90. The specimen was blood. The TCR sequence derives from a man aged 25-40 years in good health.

The CDR3 nucleotides are TGCAGTGCGGAGGGCTATCAAGAGACCCAGTACTTC. This encodes CSAEGYQETQYF. This chain joins TRBV20-1 and TRBJ2-4; maybe TRBD2 (6 bases). The closer fit of TRBJ2-5 to the DNA end suggests the J call may be wrong. The CDR3 is 12 residues long. Germline CDR1 and CDR2: DFQATT and SNEGSKA (reference sequence).